The following is a T cell receptor (beta chain) sequence with its context. The antigen remains undetermined. The source of the sample is a study of regulatory T cells in long-lasting Graves disease. About the study: Persistent Graves' disease required over 5 years of antithyroid drugs and positive TSH receptor antibodies. Study-level findings and limits: TRBV28, TRBJ1-2 and TRBJ2-5 emerged as the favored segments in persistent disease. Persistent Graves' patients showed less TCR diversity than newly diagnosed ones.

Time point meaning: persistent/refractory GD, antithyroid drugs over 5 years with positive TRAb. After RNA was extracted from PBMCs, the TCR library was made from it. Patients hailed from an endocrinology department in Xi'an, China. Researchers made TCR beta libraries by using iRepertoire HTBI primers and running Arm-PCR on CDR3 regions. MiXCR, run by TCRdb on the multiplex PCR reads, gives a single entry per CDR3 protein. The data show around 510,000 distinct CDR3 sequences, less than 25% seen once. CDR1 is SGHRS and CDR2 is YFSETQ in the germline V gene. Trimming pared 0 bases from V and 1 base from J, leaving 6 bases between. This CDR3 comprises 14 residues.

Sequences were derived from peripheral blood mononuclear cells (PBMCs), sampled when the disease was refractory, from a patient treated with antithyroid drugs. This receptor was obtained from a female donor with Graves disease. The chain carries TRBV5-1 and TRBJ2-3; D unresolved. Here the CDR3 DNA reads TGCGCCAGCAGCTTGGATCTTGGCACAGATACGCAGTATTTT. Translation: CASSLDLGTDTQYF.